This TCR beta chain stems from a study of somatic mutations in cytotoxic T cells in rheumatoid arthritis. Across the whole study: The researchers flow-sorted some T-cell populations stained with V beta antibodies and got nearly 100% purity, and these included V beta1+ cells sequenced for TCRB. Points from the study as a whole: There were about an eighth of the roughly 65 patients in whom the largest CD8+ clone exceeded 20% of CD8+ cells.

Of note for this clone: Its specificity is not known.

Purity of the CD4+ and CD8+ cells, isolated by positive magnetic bead selection, was checked by flow cytometry. Measured with immunoSEQ multiplex PCR; TCRdb has only the in-frame clones, and not every one. The sample lists 5,000 to 6,000 clones, around 73% occurring once. The CDR3 runs to 14 residues. Trimming removed 6 bases from V and 4 bases from J, with 12 bases in between. Germline V gene lookup returns CDR1 MGHDK and CDR2 SYGVNS. The TCR comes from an adult with rheumatoid arthritis. Source material: CD8+ T cells sorted from blood. This rearrangement joins TRBV25-1 to TRBJ2-2; D may match TRBD1 or TRBD2 (5 bases each). The DNA of the CDR3 is TGTGCCAGCAGGAGGGGCATCGGCACCGGGGAGCTGTTTTTT. Its protein product is CASRRGIGTGELFF. The full variable domain, in which reference TRBV25-1 and TRBJ2-2 provide the parts outside the CDR3, is EADIYQTPRYLVIGTGKKITLECSQTMGHDKMYWYQQDPGMELHLIHYSYGVNSTEKGDLSSESTVSRIRTEHFPLTLESARPSHTSQYLCASRRGIGTGELFFGEGSRLTVL.